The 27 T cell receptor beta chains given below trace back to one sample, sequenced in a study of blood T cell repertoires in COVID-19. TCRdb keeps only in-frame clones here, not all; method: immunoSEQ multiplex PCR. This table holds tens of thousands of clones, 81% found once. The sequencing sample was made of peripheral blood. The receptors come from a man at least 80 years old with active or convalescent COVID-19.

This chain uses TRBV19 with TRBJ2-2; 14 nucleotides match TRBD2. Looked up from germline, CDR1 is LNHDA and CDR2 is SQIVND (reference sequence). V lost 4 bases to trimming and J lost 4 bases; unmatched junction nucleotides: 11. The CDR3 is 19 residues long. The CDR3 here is CASSTPRLAGGRGTGELFF. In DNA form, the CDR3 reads TGTGCCAGTAGTACCCCACGACTAGCGGGGGGGCGGGGCACCGGGGAGCTGTTTTTT.

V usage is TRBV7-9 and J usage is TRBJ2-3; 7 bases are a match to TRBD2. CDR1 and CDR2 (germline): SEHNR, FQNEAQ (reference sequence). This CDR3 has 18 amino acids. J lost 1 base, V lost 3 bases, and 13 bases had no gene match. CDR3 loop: CASSFRGGSMRGTDTQYF. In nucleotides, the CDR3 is TGTGCCAGCAGCTTTCGCGGGGGAAGTATGCGTGGCACAGATACGCAGTATTTT.

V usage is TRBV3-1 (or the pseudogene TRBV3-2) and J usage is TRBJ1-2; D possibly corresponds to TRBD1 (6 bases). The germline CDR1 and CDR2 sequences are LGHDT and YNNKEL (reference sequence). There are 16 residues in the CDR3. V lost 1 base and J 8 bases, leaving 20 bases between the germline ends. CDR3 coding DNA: TGTGCCAGCAGCCAAGGCCCGCCCCCACAGGGTGGGGGCTACACCTTC. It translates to CASSQGPPPQGGGYTF.

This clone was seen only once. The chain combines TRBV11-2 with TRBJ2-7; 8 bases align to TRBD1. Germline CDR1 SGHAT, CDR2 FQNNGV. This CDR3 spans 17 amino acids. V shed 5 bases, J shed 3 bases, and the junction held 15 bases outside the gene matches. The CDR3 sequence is CASSASLPGQVYYEQYF. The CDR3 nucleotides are TGTGCCAGCAGCGCCTCCCTACCGGGACAGGTCTACTACGAGCAGTACTTC.

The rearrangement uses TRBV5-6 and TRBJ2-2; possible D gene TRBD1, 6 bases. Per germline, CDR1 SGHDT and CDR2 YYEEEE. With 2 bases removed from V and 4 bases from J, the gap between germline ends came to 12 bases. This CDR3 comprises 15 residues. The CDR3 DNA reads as TGTGCCAGCAGCTTACTTAACAGGGCCACCGGGGAGCTGTTTTTT. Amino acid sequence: CASSLLNRATGELFF.

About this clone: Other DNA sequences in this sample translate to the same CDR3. The DNA for the CDR3 is TGTGCCAGCAGTTACTCGGCGGACACTGAAGCTTTCTTT. This translates into CASSYSADTEAFF. The gene calls are TRBV6-5 and TRBJ1-1, with no clear D. Germline CDR1 is MNHEY and CDR2 is SVGAGI. Between the trimmed V and J ends, which lost 0 bases and 3 bases, there was a span of 5 bases. The CDR3 has 13 amino acids.

The CDR3 here is CASSRGQGVNYGYTF. The CDR3 nucleotides are TGTGCCAGCAGCCGAGGACAGGGGGTTAACTATGGCTACACCTTC. The V and J genes are TRBV3-1 (or the pseudogene TRBV3-2) and TRBJ1-2; the match to TRBD1 covers 10 bases. The CDR3 is 15 residues long. Germline V lookup: CDR1 LGHDT, CDR2 YNNKEL (reference sequence). The V gene end was trimmed by 4 bases and the J gene end by 1 base; junction bases not matched to a gene: 3.

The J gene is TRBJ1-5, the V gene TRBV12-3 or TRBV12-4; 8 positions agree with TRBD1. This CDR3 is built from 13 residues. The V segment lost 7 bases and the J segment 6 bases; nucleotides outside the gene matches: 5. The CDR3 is CASNPDRAQPQHF. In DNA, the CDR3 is TGTGCCAGCAATCCGGACAGGGCTCAGCCCCAGCATTTT.

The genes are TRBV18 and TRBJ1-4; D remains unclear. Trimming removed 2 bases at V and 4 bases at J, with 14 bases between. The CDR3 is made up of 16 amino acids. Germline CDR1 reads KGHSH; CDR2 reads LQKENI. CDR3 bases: TGTGCCAGCTCACCAAGCGGGCCAGGTGTTAATGAAAAACTGTTTTTT. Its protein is CASSPSGPGVNEKLFF.

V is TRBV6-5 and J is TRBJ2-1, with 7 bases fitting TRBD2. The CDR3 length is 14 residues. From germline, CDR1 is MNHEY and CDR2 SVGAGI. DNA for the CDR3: TGTGCGGTTGGGCGCGGGGGTTCCTACAATGAGCAGTTCTTC. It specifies CAVGRGGSYNEQFF.

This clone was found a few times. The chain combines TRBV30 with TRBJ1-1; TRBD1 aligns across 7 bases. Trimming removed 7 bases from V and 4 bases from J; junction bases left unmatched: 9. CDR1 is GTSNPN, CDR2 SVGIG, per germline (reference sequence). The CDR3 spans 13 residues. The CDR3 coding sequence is TGTGCCTTTGACCGCAGGGGGATCACTGAAGCTTTCTTT. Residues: CAFDRRGITEAFF.

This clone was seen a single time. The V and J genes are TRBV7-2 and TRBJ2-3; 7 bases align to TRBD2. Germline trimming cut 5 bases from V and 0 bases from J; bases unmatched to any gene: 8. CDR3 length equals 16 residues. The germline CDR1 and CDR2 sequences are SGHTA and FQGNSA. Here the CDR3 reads CASSPTTSYSTDTQYF. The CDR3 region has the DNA TGTGCCAGCAGCCCTACGACTAGCTATAGCACAGATACGCAGTATTTT.

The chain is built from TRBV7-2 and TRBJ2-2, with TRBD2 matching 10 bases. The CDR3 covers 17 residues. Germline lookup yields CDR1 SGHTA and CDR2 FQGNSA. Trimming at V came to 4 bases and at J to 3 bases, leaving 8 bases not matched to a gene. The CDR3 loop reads CASSSISGGPDTGELFF. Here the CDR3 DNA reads TGTGCCAGCAGCTCCATTAGCGGGGGGCCCGACACCGGGGAGCTGTTTTTT. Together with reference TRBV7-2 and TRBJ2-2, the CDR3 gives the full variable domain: GAGVSQSPSNKVTEKGKDVELRCDPISGHTALYWYRQSLGQGLEFLIYFQGNSAPDKSGLPSDRFSAERTGGSVSTLTIQRTQQEDSAVYLCASSSISGGPDTGELFFGEGSRLTVL.

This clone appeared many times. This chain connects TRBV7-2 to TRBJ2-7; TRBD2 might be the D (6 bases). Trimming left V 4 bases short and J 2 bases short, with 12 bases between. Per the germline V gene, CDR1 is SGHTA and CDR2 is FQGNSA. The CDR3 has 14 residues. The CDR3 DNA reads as TGTGCCAGCAGCTACGGGACTGGCGCCTACGAGCAGTACTTC. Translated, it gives CASSYGTGAYEQYF.

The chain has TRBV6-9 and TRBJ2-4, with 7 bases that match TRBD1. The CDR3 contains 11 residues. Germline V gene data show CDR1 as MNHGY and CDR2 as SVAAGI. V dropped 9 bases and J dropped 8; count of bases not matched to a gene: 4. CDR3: CARGQPDIQYF. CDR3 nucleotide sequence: TGTGCCAGGGGACAGCCGGACATTCAGTACTTC.

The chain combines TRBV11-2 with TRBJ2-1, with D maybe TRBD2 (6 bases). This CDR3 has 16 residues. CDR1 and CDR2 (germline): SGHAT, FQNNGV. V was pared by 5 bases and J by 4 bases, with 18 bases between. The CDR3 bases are TGTGCCAGCAGCCCCCCGGGACTGGAGGTATACAATGAGCAGTTCTTC. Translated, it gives CASSPPGLEVYNEQFF.

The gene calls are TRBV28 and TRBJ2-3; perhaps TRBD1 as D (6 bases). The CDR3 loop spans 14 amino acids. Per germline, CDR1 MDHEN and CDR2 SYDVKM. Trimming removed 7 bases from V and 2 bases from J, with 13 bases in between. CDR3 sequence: CASTRDIDTDTQYF. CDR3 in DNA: TGTGCCAGCACCCGGGACATCGACACAGATACGCAGTATTTT.

CDR3 region: CASSYEAGESGGAFF. The CDR3 nucleotides are TGTGCCAGCAGTTACGAGGCGGGCGAGTCAGGGGGAGCTTTCTTT. The rearrangement uses TRBV6-5 and TRBJ1-1, with 7 positions matching TRBD1. This CDR3 spans 15 amino acids. The germline V gene has CDR1 MNHEY and CDR2 SVGAGI. After removal of 2 bases from V and 10 bases from J, the junction contained 13 bases not matched to a gene.

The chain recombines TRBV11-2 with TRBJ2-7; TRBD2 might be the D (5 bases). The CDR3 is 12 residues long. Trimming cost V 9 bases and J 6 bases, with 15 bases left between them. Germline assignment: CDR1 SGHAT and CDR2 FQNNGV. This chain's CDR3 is CAREGRCSEQYF. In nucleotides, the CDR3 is TGTGCCAGAGAGGGTCGGTGCAGCGAGCAGTACTTC. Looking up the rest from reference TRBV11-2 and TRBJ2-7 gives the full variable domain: EAGVAQSPRYKIIEKRQSVAFWCNPISGHATLYWYQQILGQGPKLLIQFQNNGVVDDSQLPKDRFSAERLKGVDSTLKIQPAKLEDSAVYLCAREGRCSEQYFGPGTRLTVT.

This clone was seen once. The CDR3 region has the DNA TGTGCCAGTAGTACAGGACAGGGGGGTGCCGGGGAGCTGTTTTTT. This encodes CASSTGQGGAGELFF. The genes are TRBV19 and TRBJ2-2, with TRBD1 matching 10 bases. This CDR3 region has 15 residues. V shed 4 bases, J shed 6 bases, and the junction held 5 bases outside the gene matches. Germline CDR1 is LNHDA and CDR2 is SQIVND (reference sequence).

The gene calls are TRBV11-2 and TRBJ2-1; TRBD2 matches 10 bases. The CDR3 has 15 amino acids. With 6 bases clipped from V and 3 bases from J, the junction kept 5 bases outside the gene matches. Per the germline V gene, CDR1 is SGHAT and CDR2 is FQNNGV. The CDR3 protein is CASSSTSGDYNEQFF. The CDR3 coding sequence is TGTGCCAGCAGTTCTACTAGCGGGGACTACAATGAGCAGTTCTTC.

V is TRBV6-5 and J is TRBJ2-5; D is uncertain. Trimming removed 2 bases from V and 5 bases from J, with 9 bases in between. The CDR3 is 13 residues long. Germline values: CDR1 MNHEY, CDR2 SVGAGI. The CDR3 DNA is TGTGCCAGCAGTTACGTGGGCAGGGAGACCCAGTACTTC. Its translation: CASSYVGRETQYF.

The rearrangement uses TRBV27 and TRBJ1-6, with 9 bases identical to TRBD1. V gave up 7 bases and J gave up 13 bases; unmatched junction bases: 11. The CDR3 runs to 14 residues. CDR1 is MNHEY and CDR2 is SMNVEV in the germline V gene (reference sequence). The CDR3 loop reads CASTRDRDSGPLHF. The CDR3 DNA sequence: TGTGCCAGCACCAGGGACAGGGACTCGGGGCCCCTCCACTTT.

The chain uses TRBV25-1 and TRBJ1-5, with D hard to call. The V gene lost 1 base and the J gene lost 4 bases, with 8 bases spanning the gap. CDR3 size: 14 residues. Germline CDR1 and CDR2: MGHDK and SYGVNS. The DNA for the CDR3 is TGTGCCAGCAGTGAATCAGGCATAAATCAGCCCCAGCATTTT. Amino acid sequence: CASSESGINQPQHF.

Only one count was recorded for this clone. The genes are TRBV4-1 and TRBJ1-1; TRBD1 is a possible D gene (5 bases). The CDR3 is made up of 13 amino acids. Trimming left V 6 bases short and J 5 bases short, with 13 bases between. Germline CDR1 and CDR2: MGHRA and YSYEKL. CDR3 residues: CASSGGVATEAFF. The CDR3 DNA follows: TGCGCCAGCAGTGGGGGGGTGGCGACTGAAGCTTTCTTT.

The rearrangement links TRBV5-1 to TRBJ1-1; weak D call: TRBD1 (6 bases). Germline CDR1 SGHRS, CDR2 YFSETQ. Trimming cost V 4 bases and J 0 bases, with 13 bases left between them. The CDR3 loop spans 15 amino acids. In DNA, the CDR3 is TGCGCCAGCAGCCCCCAGACAGGCATGAACACTGAAGCTTTCTTT. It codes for CASSPQTGMNTEAFF. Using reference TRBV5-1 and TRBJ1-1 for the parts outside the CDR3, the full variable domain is KAGVTQTPRYLIKTRGQQVTLSCSPISGHRSVSWYQQTPGQGLQFLFEYFSETQRNKGNFPGRFSGRQFSNSRSEMNVSTLELGDSALYLCASSPQTGMNTEAFFGQGTRLTVV.

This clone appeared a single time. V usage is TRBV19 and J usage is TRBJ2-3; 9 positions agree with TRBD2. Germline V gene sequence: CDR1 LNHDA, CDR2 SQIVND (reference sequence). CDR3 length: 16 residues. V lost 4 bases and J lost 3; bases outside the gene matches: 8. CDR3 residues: CASSNPLAGDTDTQYF. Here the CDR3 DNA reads TGTGCCAGTAGTAACCCCTTAGCGGGGGATACAGATACGCAGTATTTT.